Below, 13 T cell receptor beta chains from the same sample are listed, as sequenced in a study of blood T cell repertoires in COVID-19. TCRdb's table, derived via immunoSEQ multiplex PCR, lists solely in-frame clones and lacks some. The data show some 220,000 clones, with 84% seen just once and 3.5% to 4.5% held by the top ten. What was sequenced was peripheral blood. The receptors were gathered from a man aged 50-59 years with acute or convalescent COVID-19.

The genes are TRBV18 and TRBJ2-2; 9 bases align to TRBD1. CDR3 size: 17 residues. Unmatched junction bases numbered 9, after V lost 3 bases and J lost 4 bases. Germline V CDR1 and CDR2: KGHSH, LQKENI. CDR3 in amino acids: CASSPSRQGVFTGELFF. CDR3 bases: TGTGCCAGCTCACCCTCACGACAGGGGGTTTTCACCGGGGAGCTGTTTTTT.

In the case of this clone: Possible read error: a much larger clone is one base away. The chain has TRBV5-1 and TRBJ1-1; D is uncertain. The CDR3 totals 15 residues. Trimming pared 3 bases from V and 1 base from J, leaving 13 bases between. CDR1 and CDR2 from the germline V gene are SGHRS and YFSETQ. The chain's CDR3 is CASSCYIRGNTEAFF. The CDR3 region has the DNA TGCGCCAGCAGCTGCTACATTAGAGGGAACACTGAAGCTTTCTTT.

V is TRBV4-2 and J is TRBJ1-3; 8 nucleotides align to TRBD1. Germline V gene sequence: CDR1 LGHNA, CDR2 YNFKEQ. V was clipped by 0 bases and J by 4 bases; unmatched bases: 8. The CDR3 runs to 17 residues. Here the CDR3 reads CASSQERRQGRGNTIYF. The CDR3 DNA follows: TGTGCCAGCAGCCAAGAAAGAAGACAGGGGCGAGGAAACACCATATATTTT.

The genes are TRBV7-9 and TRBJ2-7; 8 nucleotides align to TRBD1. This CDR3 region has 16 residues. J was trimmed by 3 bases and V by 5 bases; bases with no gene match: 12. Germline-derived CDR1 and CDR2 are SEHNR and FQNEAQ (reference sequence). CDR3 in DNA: TGTGCCAGCAGCCCGGGGGACAGGCTCCCACTCTACGAGCAGTACTTC. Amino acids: CASSPGDRLPLYEQYF.

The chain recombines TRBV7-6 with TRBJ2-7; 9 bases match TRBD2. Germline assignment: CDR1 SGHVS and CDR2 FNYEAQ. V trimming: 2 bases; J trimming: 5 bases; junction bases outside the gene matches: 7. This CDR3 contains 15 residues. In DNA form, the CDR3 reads TGTGCCAGCAGCTTACTTCGCGGGAGGGACCACGAGCAGTACTTC. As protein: CASSLLRGRDHEQYF.

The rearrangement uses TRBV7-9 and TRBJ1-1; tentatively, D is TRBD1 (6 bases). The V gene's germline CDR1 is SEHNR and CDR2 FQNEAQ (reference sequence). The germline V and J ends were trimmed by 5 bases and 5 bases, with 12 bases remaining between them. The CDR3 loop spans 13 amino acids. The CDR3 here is CASSLSGVTEAFF. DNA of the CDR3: TGTGCCAGCAGCCTGTCAGGGGTTACTGAAGCTTTCTTT.

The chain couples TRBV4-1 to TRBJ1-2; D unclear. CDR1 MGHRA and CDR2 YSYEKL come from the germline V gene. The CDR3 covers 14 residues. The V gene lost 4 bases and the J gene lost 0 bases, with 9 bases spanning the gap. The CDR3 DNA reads TGCGCCAGCAGCCTTTCTTCGTCTAACTATGGCTACACCTTC. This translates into CASSLSSSNYGYTF.

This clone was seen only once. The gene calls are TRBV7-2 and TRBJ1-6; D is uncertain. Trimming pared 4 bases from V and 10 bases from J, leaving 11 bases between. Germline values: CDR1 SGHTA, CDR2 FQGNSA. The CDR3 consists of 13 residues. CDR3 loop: CASSSATISPLHF. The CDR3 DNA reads TGTGCCAGCAGCTCGGCGACTATCTCACCCCTCCACTTT.

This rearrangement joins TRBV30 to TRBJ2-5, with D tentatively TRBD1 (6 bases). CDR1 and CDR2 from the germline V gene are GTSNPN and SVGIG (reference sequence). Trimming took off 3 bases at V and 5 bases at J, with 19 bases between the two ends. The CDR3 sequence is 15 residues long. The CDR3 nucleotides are TGTGCCTGGAGGGGGGCCTTCCTAGGGGAGGAGACCCAGTACTTC. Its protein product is CAWRGAFLGEETQYF. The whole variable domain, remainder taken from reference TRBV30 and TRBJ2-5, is SQTIHQWPATLVQPVGSPLSLECTVEGTSNPNLYWYRQAAGRGLQLLFYSVGIGQISSEVPQNLSASRPQDRQFILSSKKLLLSDSGFYLCAWRGAFLGEETQYFGPGTRLLVL.

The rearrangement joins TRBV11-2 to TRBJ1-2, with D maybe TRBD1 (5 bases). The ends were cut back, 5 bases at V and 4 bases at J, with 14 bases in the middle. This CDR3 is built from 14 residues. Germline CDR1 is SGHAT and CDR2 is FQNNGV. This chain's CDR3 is CASSGDSGAYGYTF. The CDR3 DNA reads TGTGCCAGCAGCGGGGACTCTGGGGCCTATGGCTACACCTTC. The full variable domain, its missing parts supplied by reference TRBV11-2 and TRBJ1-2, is EAGVAQSPRYKIIEKRQSVAFWCNPISGHATLYWYQQILGQGPKLLIQFQNNGVVDDSQLPKDRFSAERLKGVDSTLKIQPAKLEDSAVYLCASSGDSGAYGYTFGSGTRLTVV.

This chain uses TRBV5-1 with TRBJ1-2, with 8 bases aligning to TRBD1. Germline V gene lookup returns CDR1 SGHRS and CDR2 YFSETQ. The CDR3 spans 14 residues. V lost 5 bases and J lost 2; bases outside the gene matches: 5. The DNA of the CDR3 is TGCGCCAGCAGACTGACAGGGGCCAACTATGGCTACACCTTC. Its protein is CASRLTGANYGYTF.

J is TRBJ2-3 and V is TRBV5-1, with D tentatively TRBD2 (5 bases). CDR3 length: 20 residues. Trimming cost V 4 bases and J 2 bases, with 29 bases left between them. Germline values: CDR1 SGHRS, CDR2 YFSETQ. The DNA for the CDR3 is TGCGCCAGCAGCCCGAGCTCCAGTCGGGAAAGGGCTGGAAACACAGATACGCAGTATTTT. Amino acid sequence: CASSPSSSRERAGNTDTQYF.

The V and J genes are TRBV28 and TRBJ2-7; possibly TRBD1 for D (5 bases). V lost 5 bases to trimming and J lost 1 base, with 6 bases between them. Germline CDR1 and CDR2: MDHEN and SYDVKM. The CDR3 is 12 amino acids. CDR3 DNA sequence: TGTGCCAGCAGTCAGGGTTCCTACGAGCAGTACTTC. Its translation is CASSQGSYEQYF.